These 5 T cell receptor beta chains share one sample of origin, sequenced in a study of radiotherapy plus CTLA-4 blockade in lung cancer. Assay: immunoSEQ multiplex PCR; the TCRdb copy retains only in-frame clones and omits some. This sample has roughly 45,000 clones, with 55% to 80% found just once. Sequencing used peripheral blood, obtained from a patient treated with radiotherapy plus ipilimumab. The origin of the receptors is a human donor with non-small cell lung cancer who had a partial response to radiotherapy plus ipilimumab.

Only a few counts were recorded for this clone. The V call is TRBV7-2, the J call TRBJ1-2, with 7 bases that match TRBD1. Unmatched junction bases numbered 5, after V lost 3 bases and J lost 1 base. Germline lookup yields CDR1 SGHTA and CDR2 FQGNSA. This CDR3 is built from 15 residues. The CDR3 sequence is CASSLTGKLNYGYTF. CDR3 bases: TGTGCCAGCAGCTTGACAGGGAAGCTTAACTATGGCTACACCTTC.

J is TRBJ1-4 and V is TRBV29-1; 7 bases map to TRBD1. Trimming took 6 bases from V and 2 from J; bases not matched to a gene: 6. Germline lookup yields CDR1 SQVTM and CDR2 ANQGSEA. CDR3 length equals 14 residues. CDR3 DNA sequence: TGCAGCGTCTTTATACAGGGGACTAATGAAAAACTGTTTTTT. It encodes CSVFIQGTNEKLFF.

The chain carries TRBV7-9 and TRBJ2-7; maybe TRBD2 (6 bases). CDR1 SEHNR and CDR2 FQNEAQ come from the germline V gene (reference sequence). The V and J ends lost 2 bases and 2 bases respectively, with 10 bases between them. The CDR3 spans 14 residues. In nucleotides, the CDR3 is TGTGCCAGCAGCTTAAGCGGGCTCCCCTACGAGCAGTACTTC. The encoded protein is CASSLSGLPYEQYF.

The CDR3 bases are TGTGCCTGGGACTCGGGACTAGCGGGAGGGCTGTATTTT. Its protein is CAWDSGLAGGLYF. The chain links TRBV30 to TRBJ2-3; 16 nucleotides line up with TRBD2. This CDR3 spans 13 amino acids. V dropped 5 bases and J dropped 14; count of bases not matched to a gene: 7. Germline V CDR1 and CDR2: GTSNPN, SVGIG (reference sequence).

The rearrangement joins TRBV5-6 to TRBJ2-1; TRBD2 agrees at 12 bases. Losses at the gene ends were 5 bases for V and 8 bases for J; bases not matched to a gene: 8. There are 15 residues in the CDR3. Germline CDR1 and CDR2: SGHDT and YYEEEE. In DNA, the CDR3 is TGTGCCAGCAGTCCACTAGCGGGGGGCACGGATGAGCAGTTCTTC. This encodes CASSPLAGGTDEQFF.